Below, 10 T cell receptor beta chains from the same sample are listed, as sequenced in a study of shared clonotypes between healthy human individuals. Generated by immunoSEQ multiplex PCR, the TCRdb table keeps only in-frame clones and is missing some. The repertoire holds just over 2,000,000 clones, about 95% seen once, with 0.1% to 0.15% in the top ten. The sequencing input was naive CD4+ T cells sorted from blood. This sample's subset: CD45RA+ positively selected. These receptors were taken from a man aged 18 to 29 in good health.

The chain combines TRBV11-2 with TRBJ1-4; a possible D gene is TRBD1 (5 bases). The germline V and J ends were trimmed by 5 bases and 11 bases, with 15 bases remaining between them. This CDR3 is built from 13 residues. Looked up from germline, CDR1 is SGHAT and CDR2 is FQNNGV. The CDR3 coding sequence is TGTGCCAGCAGCGACACCACAGGAGTTAAACTGTTTTTT. Translating gives CASSDTTGVKLFF.

Regarding this clone: Distinct nucleotide sequences in the sample also encode this CDR3. This chain links TRBV6-5 with TRBJ1-4; D is ambiguous. The CDR3 has 12 amino acids. Trimming removed 4 bases from V and 8 bases from J, with 8 bases in between. Germline lookup yields CDR1 MNHEY and CDR2 SVGAGI. CDR3 DNA sequence: TGTGCCAGCAGTTCCCCGGGCGAAAAACTGTTTTTT. This translates into CASSSPGEKLFF.

In its sample, this clone was seen once. The CDR3 protein is CASSLSGARWETQYF. Here the CDR3 DNA reads TGTGCCAGCAGTTTATCGGGGGCACGGTGGGAGACCCAGTACTTC. This chain connects TRBV27 to TRBJ2-5, with D possibly being TRBD1 (6 bases). The CDR3 length is 15 residues. Looked up from germline, CDR1 is MNHEY and CDR2 is SMNVEV (reference sequence). Trimming left V 0 bases short and J 5 bases short, with 13 bases between.

The rearrangement joins TRBV2 to TRBJ1-4, with no clear D. Germline V lookup: CDR1 SNHLY, CDR2 FYNNEI. This CDR3 spans 18 amino acids. Trimming shortened V by 4 bases and J by 0 bases, and 18 bases separated the two germline ends. The CDR3 reads CASSVSSRDGATNEKLFF. The CDR3 DNA reads TGTGCCAGCAGTGTCAGTTCCCGTGACGGGGCAACTAATGAAAAACTGTTTTTT.

The chain joins TRBV5-5 to TRBJ2-7; no clear D. CDR3 size: 13 residues. The germline CDR1 and CDR2 sequences are SGHKS and YYEKEE (reference sequence). Deletions cut 2 bases from V and 5 bases from J, with 11 bases between. The CDR3 DNA follows: TGTGCCAGCAGCTTTATGGTACGAGACGAGCAGTACTTC. Protein product: CASSFMVRDEQYF.

This clone showed up just once. The J gene is TRBJ2-1, the V gene TRBV10-3, with D perhaps TRBD1 or TRBD2 (5 bases each). Germline V CDR1 and CDR2: ENHRY, SYGVKD. V dropped 4 bases and J dropped 0 bases, with 13 bases sitting between them. This CDR3 region has 16 residues. CDR3 DNA: TGTGCCATCAGTGCACGGGACCCCTTCTCCTACAATGAGCAGTTCTTC. It specifies CAISARDPFSYNEQFF.

The CDR3 here is CASSLAVGRQETQYF. The CDR3 nucleotides are TGTGCCAGCAGCTTAGCTGTCGGCAGACAAGAGACCCAGTACTTC. The chain carries TRBV11-2 and TRBJ2-5; D unresolved. The CDR3 runs 15 residues. Trimming left V 1 base short and J 2 bases short, with 11 bases between. Germline values: CDR1 SGHAT, CDR2 FQNNGV. Filled out from reference TRBV11-2 and TRBJ2-5, the complete variable domain reads EAGVAQSPRYKIIEKRQSVAFWCNPISGHATLYWYQQILGQGPKLLIQFQNNGVVDDSQLPKDRFSAERLKGVDSTLKIQPAKLEDSAVYLCASSLAVGRQETQYFGPGTRLLVL.

J is TRBJ2-2 and V is TRBV7-8, with 7 bases aligning to TRBD1. Looked up from germline, CDR1 is SGHVS and CDR2 is FQNEAQ. This CDR3 is 15 amino acids long. V was pared by 2 bases and J by 7 bases, with 7 bases of the junction left unmatched. The CDR3 region is CASSLNRGKDGELFF. CDR3 nucleotides: TGTGCCAGCAGCTTAAACAGGGGAAAGGACGGGGAGCTGTTTTTT.

This clone came up once. At one boundary the junction diverges from the germline segment, which might be a read error. The chain employs TRBV7-2 and TRBJ1-1; D not certain. Germline CDR1 SGHTA, CDR2 FQGNSA. The CDR3 is 14 amino acids. The DNA for the CDR3 is TGTGCCAGCAGCCTAGCAGAGCGGCCCACGTGGACTTTCTTT. This codes for CASSLAERPTWTFF.

The V call is TRBV5-1, the J call TRBJ2-3; D remains ambiguous. This CDR3 is 12 amino acids long. Germline CDR1 is SGHRS and CDR2 is YFSETQ. Trimming removed 1 base from V and 5 bases from J, with 5 bases in between. The CDR3 coding sequence is TGCGCCAGCAGCTTGCAGCAAGATACGCAGTATTTT. This sequence encodes CASSLQQDTQYF.